This T cell receptor beta chain was obtained from a study of shared clonotypes between healthy human individuals. Every immunoSEQ plate was one replicate of a subset's evenly spread DNA. TCRdb keeps only in-frame clones here, not all; method: immunoSEQ multiplex PCR. The sample lists approximately 840,000 clones, around 96% seen once, with about 0.25% in the top ten. Naive-designated CD8 cells lacked CD45RO, were positively enriched for CCR7, and omitted terminally differentiated effector memory CD45RA+ cells. Trimming removed 6 bases from V and 4 bases from J, with 7 bases in between. Germline CDR1 and CDR2: SGHAT and FQNNGV. The CDR3 loop spans 11 amino acids.

The rearrangement uses TRBV11-2 and TRBJ2-7; the D is unclear. This receptor was identified in a man between 25 and 39 years old in good health. Source material: naive CD8+ T cells sorted from blood. CDR3 sequence: CASRLTYEQYF. CDR3 sequence (DNA): TGTGCCAGCAGGCTAACTTACGAGCAGTACTTC.